The subject of this entry is one T cell receptor beta chain. Its antigen is not identified. Treatment noted: roughly 19 received Ad26.COV2.S at low or high dose, single or two shots; about 5 received placebo; per-sample allocation not given. Sampling occurred on day 63 after the first vaccine or placebo injection. The sample originates from a study of Ad26.COV2.S vaccination and SARS-CoV-2 variants. Background on the study: Ad26.COV2.S shots went into the muscle once or twice, 56 days apart.

Study-wide results and limits: Ad26.COV2.S recipients had broader spike-specific TCRs (P = 0.0014).

In germline, CDR1 is SGHVS, CDR2 FNYEAQ. The CDR3 contains 17 residues. Unmatched junction bases numbered 10, after V lost 0 bases and J lost 2 bases. Clones were sequenced by immunoSEQ multiplex PCR, and TCRdb holds only the in-frame ones, with some missing. The sample holds just under 250,000 clones, around nine tenths seen once. The chain is built from TRBV7-6 and TRBJ2-7, with 7 bases identical to TRBD1. The sequence derives from a person aged 18-60 years who received the Ad26.COV2.S COVID-19 vaccine or a placebo. The sequences come from peripheral blood, collected in a trial of Ad26.COV2.S vaccine versus placebo. The CDR3 DNA sequence: TGTGCCAGCAGCTTAGCGAGGAACAGGGGCGATACCTACGAGCAGTACTTC. Protein: CASSLARNRGDTYEQYF.